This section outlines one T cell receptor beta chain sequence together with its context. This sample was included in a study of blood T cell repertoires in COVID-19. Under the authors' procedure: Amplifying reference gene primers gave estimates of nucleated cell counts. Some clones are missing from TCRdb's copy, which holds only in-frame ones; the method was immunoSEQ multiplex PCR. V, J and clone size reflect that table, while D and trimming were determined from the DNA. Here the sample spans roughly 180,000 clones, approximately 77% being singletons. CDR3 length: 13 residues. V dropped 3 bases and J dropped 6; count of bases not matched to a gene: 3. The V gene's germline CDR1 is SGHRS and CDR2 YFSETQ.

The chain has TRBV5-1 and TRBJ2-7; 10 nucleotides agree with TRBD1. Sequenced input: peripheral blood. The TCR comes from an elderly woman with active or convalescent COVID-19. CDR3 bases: TGCGCCAGCAGCTGGACAGGGGGTAGCGAGCAGTACTTC. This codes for CASSWTGGSEQYF.